These 22 T cell receptor beta chains were all obtained from the same sample, sequenced in a study of technical replicates of blood from several donors. Clones were sequenced by immunoSEQ multiplex PCR, and TCRdb holds only the in-frame ones, with some missing. The data show more than 70,000 clones, approximately 97% seen once. Sequenced sample: T cells isolated from PBMCs. The receptors originated from a human donor in good health.

The chain couples TRBV4-1 to TRBJ1-1; 7 bases agree with TRBD1. The CDR3 is 14 residues long. J lost 1 base, V lost 1 base, and 0 bases had no gene match. Germline V lookup: CDR1 MGHRA, CDR2 YSYEKL. CDR3 sequence (DNA): TGCGCCAGCAGCCAAGGACAGGGGAACACTGAAGCTTTCTTT. It specifies CASSQGQGNTEAFF.

This chain joins TRBV5-6 and TRBJ1-2, with D unresolved. Germline lookup yields CDR1 SGHDT and CDR2 YYEEEE. The CDR3 runs to 13 residues. V was clipped by 4 bases and J by 4 bases, with 11 bases between them. CDR3 protein: CASSQTAGYGYTF. CDR3 DNA sequence: TGTGCCAGCAGCCAAACGGCAGGCTATGGCTACACCTTC.

The chain has TRBV9 and TRBJ2-1, with TRBD1 matching over 10 bases. The CDR3 sequence is 13 residues long. Germline V gene data show CDR1 as SGDLS and CDR2 as YYNGEE. The junction had 7 bases not matched to a gene; V was cut back by 3 bases and J by 13 bases. CDR3 sequence (DNA): TGTGCCAGCAGCGCGGGACAGGGGATGATACAGTTCTTC. Protein sequence: CASSAGQGMIQFF. Based on the CDR3 plus reference TRBV9 and TRBJ2-1, the full variable domain is DSGVTQTPKHLITATGQRVTLRCSPRSGDLSVYWYQQSLDQGLQFLIQYYNGEERAKGNILERFSAQQFPDLHSELNLSSLELGDSALYFCASSAGQGMIQFFGPGTRLTVL.

This clone has only one observation. The V and J genes are TRBV11-3 and TRBJ1-3; no reliable D call. CDR3 length: 15 residues. V lost 3 bases to trimming and J lost 3 bases, with 12 bases between them. Per the germline V gene, CDR1 is SGHNT and CDR2 is YENEEA. The DNA for the CDR3 is TGTGCCAGCAGCTTCTCTCTTCTACGTGGAAACACCATATATTTT. The encoded protein is CASSFSLLRGNTIYF.

This sequence joins TRBV9 and TRBJ1-5; possibly TRBD1 for D (6 bases). The CDR3 loop spans 13 amino acids. In germline, CDR1 is SGDLS, CDR2 YYNGEE. The V end lost 0 bases, the J end lost 5 bases, and 6 bases lay between the germline ends. The CDR3 sequence is CASSVEGDQPQHF. Written as DNA, the CDR3 is TGTGCCAGCAGCGTAGAGGGGGATCAGCCCCAGCATTTT.

The V call is TRBV4-1, the J call TRBJ2-2, with D possibly TRBD1 on 6 matching bases. Germline CDR1 MGHRA, CDR2 YSYEKL. V lost 0 bases to trimming and J lost 13 bases, with 15 bases between them. The CDR3 extends over 14 amino acids. CDR3 in amino acids: CASSQDAAQGRLFF. CDR3 nucleotides: TGCGCCAGCAGCCAAGATGCGGCCCAGGGGCGGCTGTTTTTT.

A word on this clone: A junction boundary mismatches the germline segment, possibly from a read error. V usage is TRBV7-7 and J usage is TRBJ2-5; perhaps TRBD1 as D (6 bases). CDR1 and CDR2 (germline): SSHAT, FNYEAQ (reference sequence). This CDR3 has 13 amino acids. CDR3 in amino acids: CASSETGWETQYF. CDR3 DNA sequence: TGTGCTAGCAGCGAAACAGGGTGGGAGACCCAGTACTTC.

V usage is TRBV28 and J usage is TRBJ2-7, with D unresolved. CDR3 length equals 10 residues. Trimming cost V 8 bases and J 2 bases, with 4 bases left between them. From germline, CDR1 is MDHEN and CDR2 SYDVKM. CDR3 amino acids: CASGTYEQYF. The CDR3 nucleotides read TGTGCCAGCGGCACCTACGAGCAGTACTTC.

The rearrangement joins TRBV4-1 to TRBJ2-1; tentatively, D is TRBD2 (5 bases). Germline assignment: CDR1 MGHRA and CDR2 YSYEKL. The CDR3 covers 13 residues. V shed 10 bases and J shed 4 bases, with 14 bases lying between them. The CDR3 region has the DNA TGCGCCACCACGGGGTCGCATTACAATGAGCAGTTCTTC. It translates to CATTGSHYNEQFF.

The rearrangement joins TRBV6-5 to TRBJ2-7; the D is unclear. The CDR3 extends over 12 amino acids. Trimming shortened V by 6 bases and J by 4 bases, and 10 bases separated the two germline ends. Germline loops: CDR1 MNHEY, CDR2 SVGAGI. The DNA of the CDR3 is TGTGCCAGCAGCCAGGATCCTTACGAGCAGTACTTC. Protein: CASSQDPYEQYF.

The CDR3 protein is CASSFTGDAFF. The CDR3 nucleotides read TGTGCCAGCAGTTTTACAGGGGATGCTTTCTTT. The V and J genes are TRBV27 and TRBJ1-1; TRBD1 agrees at 7 bases. From germline, CDR1 is MNHEY and CDR2 SMNVEV (reference sequence). This CDR3 comprises 11 residues. Trimming at V came to 3 bases and at J to 11 bases, leaving 3 bases not matched to a gene.

The genes are TRBV13 and TRBJ1-2, with D maybe TRBD1 (5 bases). Germline assignment: CDR1 PRHDT and CDR2 FYEKMQ (reference sequence). The ends were cut back, 2 bases at V and 8 bases at J, with 18 bases in the middle. CDR3 size: 15 residues. The CDR3 loop is CASSLFRDEIGGYTF. The CDR3 DNA sequence: TGTGCCAGCAGCTTATTCAGGGATGAGATAGGAGGCTACACCTTC.

This rearrangement joins TRBV18 to TRBJ2-6; D is uncertain. Trimming stripped 0 bases from V and 1 base from J, with 13 bases between. The V gene's germline CDR1 is KGHSH and CDR2 LQKENI. The CDR3 contains 18 residues. CDR3 bases: TGTGCCAGCTCACCACCGTCCCTAGTTGATTCTGGGGCCAACGTCCTGACTTTC. Protein sequence: CASSPPSLVDSGANVLTF.

The chain joins TRBV27 to TRBJ2-3; 14 nucleotides align to TRBD2. This CDR3 is 15 amino acids long. The V segment lost 10 bases and the J segment 4 bases; nucleotides outside the gene matches: 7. The V gene's germline CDR1 is MNHEY and CDR2 SMNVEV (reference sequence). The CDR3 coding sequence is TGTGCCACCGCGACTAGCGGGGGGGCATCAGATACGCAGTATTTT. Translated: CATATSGGASDTQYF.

The V and J genes are TRBV5-1 and TRBJ2-7; a weak D match, TRBD1 (6 bases). Trimming left V 2 bases short and J 5 bases short, with 17 bases between. CDR3 length equals 15 residues. Germline lookup yields CDR1 SGHRS and CDR2 YFSETQ. The CDR3 region is CASSLTDPRQDEQYF. In DNA, the CDR3 is TGCGCCAGCAGCTTAACTGATCCTAGACAGGACGAGCAGTACTTC.

This chain uses TRBV9 with TRBJ1-1; 7 nucleotides line up with TRBD1. The germline V gene has CDR1 SGDLS and CDR2 YYNGEE. There are 14 residues in the CDR3. The V and J ends lost 0 bases and 5 bases, in that order; junction bases with no gene match: 4. The CDR3 is CASSVAPGGTEAFF. Here the CDR3 DNA reads TGTGCCAGCAGCGTAGCCCCAGGGGGGACTGAAGCTTTCTTT.

The rearrangement joins TRBV10-1 to TRBJ2-3, with D possibly being TRBD2 (6 bases). Trimming left V 5 bases short and J 3 bases short, with 15 bases between. This CDR3 comprises 15 residues. Germline V gene data show CDR1 as WNHNN and CDR2 as SYGVQD (reference sequence). CDR3 bases: TGCGCCAGCAGTCTCTCTCCGGACTATACAGATACGCAGTATTTT. It translates to CASSLSPDYTDTQYF.

This CDR3 reads CASSLTGNQPQHF. The DNA of the CDR3 is TGTGCCAGCAGCTTAACAGGGAATCAGCCCCAGCATTTT. V gene TRBV7-8 combines with J gene TRBJ1-5, with D possibly TRBD1 on 6 matching bases. V lost 2 bases and J lost 4, with 6 bases in between. The V gene's germline CDR1 is SGHVS and CDR2 FQNEAQ. The CDR3 loop spans 13 amino acids.

The chain is built from TRBV2 and TRBJ2-7; D may be TRBD1 (5 bases). This CDR3 is built from 13 residues. Germline loops: CDR1 SNHLY, CDR2 FYNNEI. Trimming stripped 8 bases from V and 2 bases from J, with 13 bases between. As DNA, the CDR3 is TGTGCCAGCTCCAGGGATACAGCCTACGAGCAGTACTTC. Translating it yields CASSRDTAYEQYF. Combining the CDR3 with reference TRBV2 and TRBJ2-7 gives the whole variable domain EPEVTQTPSHQVTQMGQEVILRCVPISNHLYFYWYRQILGQKVEFLVSFYNNEISEKSEIFDDQFSVERPDGSNFTLKIRSTKLEDSAMYFCASSRDTAYEQYFGPGTRLTVT.

The chain employs TRBV28 and TRBJ1-1, with D perhaps matching TRBD1 (5 bases). This CDR3 is 15 amino acids long. The germline CDR1 and CDR2 sequences are MDHEN and SYDVKM. V was shortened by 6 bases and J by 8 bases, with 22 bases between the two germline ends. This CDR3 is CASRPIQGGGLEAFF. CDR3 nucleotides: TGTGCCAGCAGACCAATTCAGGGAGGCGGACTCGAAGCTTTCTTT.

The J gene is TRBJ2-1, the V gene TRBV5-1; 7 bases are a match to TRBD2. CDR1 is SGHRS, CDR2 YFSETQ, per germline. The CDR3 sequence is 15 residues long. After removal of 1 base from V and 5 bases from J, the junction contained 6 bases not matched to a gene. The CDR3, as DNA: TGCGCCAGCAGCTTGACTTCTAGCGGACACAATGAGCAGTTCTTC. This sequence encodes CASSLTSSGHNEQFF.

The rearrangement links TRBV7-9 to TRBJ2-1; D not certain. The length of the CDR3 is 15 residues. The germline V gene encodes CDR1 SEHNR and CDR2 FQNEAQ (reference sequence). Trimming removed 1 base from V and 6 bases from J, with 13 bases in between. CDR3 loop: CASSLDLLGFNEQFF. CDR3 coding DNA: TGTGCCAGCAGCTTAGATCTTTTGGGCTTCAATGAGCAGTTCTTC.